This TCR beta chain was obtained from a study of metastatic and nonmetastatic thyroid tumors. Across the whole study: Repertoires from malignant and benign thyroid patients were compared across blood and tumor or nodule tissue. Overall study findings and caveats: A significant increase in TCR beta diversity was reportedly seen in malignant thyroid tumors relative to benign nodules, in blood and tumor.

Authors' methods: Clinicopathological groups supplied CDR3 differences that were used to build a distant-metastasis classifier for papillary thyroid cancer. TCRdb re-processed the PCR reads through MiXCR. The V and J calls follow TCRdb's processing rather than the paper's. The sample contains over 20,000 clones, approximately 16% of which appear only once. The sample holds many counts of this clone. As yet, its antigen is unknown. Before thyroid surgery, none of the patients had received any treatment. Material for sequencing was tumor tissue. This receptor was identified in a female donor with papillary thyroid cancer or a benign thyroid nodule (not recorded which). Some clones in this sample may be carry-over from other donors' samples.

This CDR3 reads CATLDVTSTDTQYF. CDR3 coding DNA: TGTGCCACCTTGGACGTAACTAGCACAGATACGCAGTATTTT. The chain joins TRBV15 to TRBJ2-3; D gene ambiguous. The germline CDR1 and CDR2 sequences are LNHNV and YYDKDF (reference sequence). The CDR3 length is 14 residues. V shed 8 bases and J shed 0 bases, with 12 bases lying between them. The full variable domain, its missing parts supplied by reference TRBV15 and TRBJ2-3, is DAMVIQNPRYQVTQFGKPVTLSCSQTLNHNVMYWYQQKSSQAPKLLFHYYDKDFNNEADTPDNFQSRRPNTSFCFLDIRSPGLGDTAMYLCATLDVTSTDTQYFGPGTRLTVL.